This passage covers 31 T cell receptor beta chains from one sample sequenced in a study of OX40 agonist ivuxolimab in advanced cancers. Generated by immunoSEQ multiplex PCR, the TCRdb table keeps only in-frame clones and is missing some. This table has about 67,000 clones, about 89% appearing once. The sequences come from CD4+ or CD8+ T cells sorted from blood, collected in a trial of the OX40 agonist ivuxolimab. These receptor sequences come from an adult with an advanced solid tumor such as melanoma, head and neck, liver or kidney cancer.

The chain couples TRBV6-5 to TRBJ1-3, with TRBD1 identical over 7 bases. This CDR3 is 16 amino acids long. V was clipped by 0 bases and J by 1 base; unmatched bases: 3. The germline CDR1 and CDR2 sequences are MNHEY and SVGAGI. CDR3 sequence (DNA): TGTGCCAGCAGTTACTCGGACAGGTGGTCTGGAAACACCATATATTTT. It specifies CASSYSDRWSGNTIYF.

V and J are TRBV28 and TRBJ2-5, with TRBD1 matching over 7 bases. V lost 6 bases, J lost 2 bases, and 9 bases stayed unmatched. This CDR3 spans 15 amino acids. Germline CDR1 MDHEN, CDR2 SYDVKM. The CDR3 nucleotides are TGTGCCAGCAGATCAGCGACAGGGCGGCAAGAGACCCAGTACTTC. Protein product: CASRSATGRQETQYF.

This clone was seen a single time. CDR3 in DNA: TGTGCCAGCAGTTTCAGGGACCGGCTACTGTTCTTC. Its translation: CASSFRDRLLFF. This sequence joins TRBV28 and TRBJ2-1, with D perhaps given as TRBD1 or TRBD2 (5 bases each). Germline CDR1 is MDHEN and CDR2 is SYDVKM. The CDR3 extends over 12 amino acids. Trimming removed 3 bases from V and 15 bases from J, with 15 bases in between.

The chain carries TRBV28 and TRBJ1-3; unclear D gene. Germline V gives CDR1 MDHEN, CDR2 SYDVKM. V was cut by 5 bases and J by 0 bases, with 11 bases left in between. The CDR3 is 15 residues long. The DNA for the CDR3 is TGTGCCAGCAGTCCCCATCAAAGCTCTGGAAACACCATATATTTT. As protein: CASSPHQSSGNTIYF.

This clone was counted only a few times. J is TRBJ2-7 and V is TRBV6-5; the match to TRBD1 covers 10 bases. CDR1 MNHEY and CDR2 SVGAGI come from the germline V gene. This CDR3 region has 15 residues. Trimming removed 6 bases from V and 2 bases from J; junction bases left unmatched: 7. The CDR3 here is CASSPRQGAAYEQYF. Here the CDR3 DNA reads TGTGCCAGCAGCCCCAGACAGGGGGCCGCCTACGAGCAGTACTTC.

The chain couples TRBV10-3 to TRBJ1-5; 8 nucleotides match TRBD1. V lost 4 bases, J lost 1 base, and 0 bases stayed unmatched. This CDR3 region has 14 residues. CDR1 is ENHRY, CDR2 SYGVKD, per germline. CDR3 residues: CAISAGGSNQPQHF. CDR3 in DNA: TGTGCCATCAGTGCAGGGGGCAGCAATCAGCCCCAGCATTTT.

V usage is TRBV6-1 and J usage is TRBJ2-7, with a tentative D call TRBD2 (7 bases). There are 16 residues in the CDR3. The germline V gene encodes CDR1 MNHNS and CDR2 SASEGT. Between the trimmed V and J ends, which lost 4 bases and 5 bases, there was a span of 21 bases. CDR3 bases: TGTGCCAGCAGTGCCTTGGGGGGGCTAGCGCACGACGAGCAGTACTTC. Translation: CASSALGGLAHDEQYF.

The CDR3 DNA reads as TGTGCCAGCAGTTTATGGGGGTTGGGAAACACCATATATTTT. Translated: CASSLWGLGNTIYF. The genes are TRBV28 and TRBJ1-3, with D uncertain. Trimming left V 0 bases short and J 4 bases short, with 7 bases between. The CDR3 totals 14 residues. Germline V gene lookup returns CDR1 MDHEN and CDR2 SYDVKM.

This chain connects TRBV7-9 to TRBJ2-5, with 12 positions matching TRBD2. V trimming: 3 bases; J trimming: 3 bases; junction bases outside the gene matches: 11. The length of the CDR3 is 18 residues. CDR1 is SEHNR and CDR2 is FQNEAQ in the germline V gene (reference sequence). In nucleotides, the CDR3 is TGTGCCAGCAGCTTTGGGTGGACTAGCGGGACCGGGGAAGAGACCCAGTACTTC. Amino acid sequence: CASSFGWTSGTGEETQYF.

The chain employs TRBV30 and TRBJ1-1, with TRBD1 as a possible D gene (6 bases). Trimming stripped 0 bases from V and 8 bases from J, with 13 bases between. The germline V gene encodes CDR1 GTSNPN and CDR2 SVGIG (reference sequence). The CDR3 spans 13 residues. CDR3 loop: CAWSVGARAEAFF. The CDR3 bases are TGTGCCTGGAGTGTGGGGGCAAGGGCCGAAGCTTTCTTT.

V and J are TRBV6-1 and TRBJ2-7; D gene ambiguous. The CDR3 is 14 residues long. The V gene's germline CDR1 is MNHNS and CDR2 SASEGT. Trimming removed 3 bases from V and 0 bases from J, with 9 bases in between. The CDR3: CASSDRTSSYEQYF. The CDR3 nucleotides are TGTGCCAGCAGTGACCGTACAAGCTCCTACGAGCAGTACTTC.

V gene TRBV19 combines with J gene TRBJ2-6; 7 nucleotides match TRBD1. The CDR3 has 18 amino acids. Germline CDR1 is LNHDA and CDR2 is SQIVND (reference sequence). After removal of 11 bases from V and 0 bases from J, the junction contained 16 bases not matched to a gene. CDR3 DNA sequence: TGTGCCGTTTCCCGGGGACAGAATCCAAGCTCTGGGGCCAACGTCCTGACTTTC. As protein: CAVSRGQNPSSGANVLTF.

V gene TRBV6-5 combines with J gene TRBJ1-1; D perhaps matches TRBD1 (6 bases). V lost 6 bases and J lost 11, with 13 bases in between. Germline V gives CDR1 MNHEY, CDR2 SVGAGI. The CDR3 has 11 residues. The DNA for the CDR3 is TGTGCCAGCAGCCCAGGGGTAGGGGCTTTCTTT. Its protein product is CASSPGVGAFF.

The chain employs TRBV11-2 and TRBJ2-5; D remains ambiguous. V shed 1 base and J shed 5 bases, with 5 bases lying between them. The germline CDR1 and CDR2 sequences are SGHAT and FQNNGV. This CDR3 is 12 amino acids long. CDR3 sequence: CASSLGWETQYF. In DNA, the CDR3 is TGTGCCAGCAGCTTAGGATGGGAGACCCAGTACTTC. The full variable domain, its missing parts supplied by reference TRBV11-2 and TRBJ2-5, is EAGVAQSPRYKIIEKRQSVAFWCNPISGHATLYWYQQILGQGPKLLIQFQNNGVVDDSQLPKDRFSAERLKGVDSTLKIQPAKLEDSAVYLCASSLGWETQYFGPGTRLLVL.

The chain combines TRBV28 with TRBJ2-1, with 8 bases that match TRBD1. The ends lost 5 bases at V and 4 bases at J; junction bases unmatched: 10. CDR3 length: 16 residues. Germline-derived CDR1 and CDR2 are MDHEN and SYDVKM. CDR3 DNA: TGTGCCAGCAGTCCCCCTGGACAGGGAATGTACAATGAGCAGTTCTTC. Its protein product is CASSPPGQGMYNEQFF. The variable domain in full, with the rest retrieved from reference TRBV28 and TRBJ2-1, is DVKVTQSSRYLVKRTGEKVFLECVQDMDHENMFWYRQDPGLGLRLIYFSYDVKMKEKGDIPEGYSVSREKKERFSLILESASTNQTSMYLCASSPPGQGMYNEQFFGPGTRLTVL.

This chain connects TRBV18 to TRBJ2-1; a weak D match, TRBD2 (5 bases). CDR3 size: 17 residues. Germline loops: CDR1 KGHSH, CDR2 LQKENI. V lost 1 base and J 0 bases, leaving 13 bases between the germline ends. The CDR3 coding sequence is TGTGCCAGCTCACCACTAGGAGCGGAGGCCTCCTACAATGAGCAGTTCTTC. It encodes CASSPLGAEASYNEQFF.

The chain has TRBV11-2 and TRBJ2-1; D remains unclear. Trimming left V 4 bases short and J 5 bases short, with 15 bases between. Germline CDR1 reads SGHAT; CDR2 reads FQNNGV. The CDR3 has 15 residues. CDR3 in DNA: TGTGCCAGCAGCTCTCTAGGGCCAAAACACAATGAGCAGTTCTTC. Its protein is CASSSLGPKHNEQFF.

CDR3 sequence (DNA): TGTGCCAGCAGTGAAGCGCTCCAGGCCGCTGAAGCTTTCTTT. Amino acid sequence: CASSEALQAAEAFF. The V gene is TRBV6-1, the J gene TRBJ1-1; unclear D gene. From germline, CDR1 is MNHNS and CDR2 SASEGT. This CDR3 has 14 amino acids. V was shortened by 0 bases and J by 6 bases, with 11 bases between the two germline ends.

The J gene is TRBJ2-7, the V gene TRBV5-1; 13 bases are a match to TRBD2. Trimming at V came to 2 bases and at J to 5 bases, leaving 4 bases not matched to a gene. The CDR3 is 15 amino acids. Per germline, CDR1 SGHRS and CDR2 YFSETQ. This CDR3 reads CASSLQGLAGNEQYF. The CDR3 DNA follows: TGCGCCAGCAGCTTACAGGGACTAGCGGGAAACGAGCAGTACTTC.

This sequence joins TRBV6-6 and TRBJ2-3; a weak D match, TRBD2 (6 bases). Trimming removed 2 bases at V and 0 bases at J, with 9 bases between. The CDR3 runs 15 residues. Germline CDR1 and CDR2: MNHNY and SVGAGI (reference sequence). The CDR3 loop reads CASSYVRGSTDTQYF. CDR3 DNA: TGTGCCAGCAGTTACGTGCGGGGAAGCACAGATACGCAGTATTTT.

This clone was observed many times. V usage is TRBV7-9 and J usage is TRBJ1-2; D possibly corresponds to TRBD1 (5 bases). Looked up from germline, CDR1 is SEHNR and CDR2 is FQNEAQ (reference sequence). Trimming removed 1 base at V and 7 bases at J, with 22 bases between. The CDR3 spans 17 residues. The CDR3 nucleotides read TGTGCCAGCAGCTTAGGATCGACTGACAGCCCATGGGGTGGCTACACCTTC. Its protein product is CASSLGSTDSPWGGYTF.

The chain recombines TRBV5-1 with TRBJ2-1; possible D gene TRBD2, 6 bases. V was clipped by 2 bases and J by 9 bases, with 18 bases between them. The CDR3 is 15 amino acids. Germline V gene data show CDR1 as SGHRS and CDR2 as YFSETQ. CDR3 residues: CASSFTEGRSGEQFF. The CDR3 coding sequence is TGCGCCAGCAGCTTTACGGAGGGCCGATCTGGTGAGCAGTTCTTC.

The CDR3 nucleotides are TGCGCCAGCAGCCCCAGGATTGCTGGGGCCAACGTCCTGACTTTC. Its protein product is CASSPRIAGANVLTF. The chain has TRBV5-1 and TRBJ2-6, with unresolved D. The CDR3 is 15 residues long. Trimming shortened V by 4 bases and J by 2 bases, and 10 bases separated the two germline ends. The germline V gene encodes CDR1 SGHRS and CDR2 YFSETQ.

The J gene is TRBJ2-2, the V gene TRBV7-2; the D gene is possibly TRBD1 (5 bases). Trimming removed 2 bases from V and 4 bases from J, with 8 bases in between. Germline lookup yields CDR1 SGHTA and CDR2 FQGNSA. CDR3 length: 14 amino acids. The CDR3 reads CASSLQGSTGELFF. In nucleotides, the CDR3 is TGTGCCAGCAGCTTACAGGGTTCCACCGGGGAGCTGTTTTTT. The full variable domain, with the rest looked up from reference TRBV7-2 and TRBJ2-2, is GAGVSQSPSNKVTEKGKDVELRCDPISGHTALYWYRQSLGQGLEFLIYFQGNSAPDKSGLPSDRFSAERTGGSVSTLTIQRTQQEDSAVYLCASSLQGSTGELFFGEGSRLTVL.

The chain joins TRBV4-3 to TRBJ2-7; tentative D call: TRBD2 (6 bases). The CDR3 has 15 residues. The V gene lost 1 base and the J gene lost 0 bases, with 10 bases spanning the gap. CDR1 is LGHNA, CDR2 YSLEER, per germline. CDR3 in DNA: TGCGCCAGCAGCCAAGGTCCGGGACTCTCCTACGAGCAGTACTTC. Its translation: CASSQGPGLSYEQYF.

This clone was observed a handful of times. The CDR3 loop is CASSFEGYGYTF. The CDR3 DNA reads TGTGCCAGCAGTTTCGAGGGCTATGGCTACACCTTC. The rearrangement uses TRBV28 and TRBJ1-2; no clear D. The germline V gene has CDR1 MDHEN and CDR2 SYDVKM. V was pared by 3 bases and J by 4 bases, with 6 bases between. The CDR3 has 12 amino acids.

The chain links TRBV7-9 to TRBJ2-7; 11 bases align to TRBD2. The CDR3 totals 15 residues. Germline CDR1 reads SEHNR; CDR2 reads FQNEAQ (reference sequence). Unmatched junction bases numbered 5, after V lost 0 bases and J lost 7 bases. CDR3 nucleotides: TGTGCCAGCAGCTTAGCTAGCGGGAGGGCCAGGGAGCAGTACTTC. Amino acids: CASSLASGRAREQYF.

The genes are TRBV7-9 and TRBJ2-1; the match to TRBD2 covers 9 bases. The CDR3 totals 18 residues. With 1 base clipped from V and 2 bases from J, the junction kept 9 bases outside the gene matches. The V gene's germline CDR1 is SEHNR and CDR2 FQNEAQ (reference sequence). This chain's CDR3 is CASSLEELAGRAYNEQFF. The CDR3, as DNA: TGTGCCAGCAGCTTAGAGGAACTAGCGGGCCGGGCCTACAATGAGCAGTTCTTC.

The chain recombines TRBV2 with TRBJ2-3; 12 bases line up with TRBD2. The CDR3 extends over 14 amino acids. The germline V gene has CDR1 SNHLY and CDR2 FYNNEI. V dropped 11 bases and J dropped 5; count of bases not matched to a gene: 8. The CDR3 region has the DNA TGTGCCGCAGGTGGACTAGCGGGATTAGATACGCAGTATTTT. This codes for CAAGGLAGLDTQYF.

The chain combines TRBV6-6 with TRBJ2-3; 11 nucleotides agree with TRBD2. V trimming: 6 bases; J trimming: 1 base; junction bases outside the gene matches: 6. This CDR3 region has 16 residues. CDR1 is MNHNY and CDR2 is SVGAGI in the germline V gene (reference sequence). DNA of the CDR3: TGTGCCAGCAGCCTCGGGACTAGCGGACGCACAGATACGCAGTATTTT. This sequence encodes CASSLGTSGRTDTQYF.

The sample holds one count of this clone. V and J are TRBV7-2 and TRBJ1-1; D may be TRBD1 (5 bases). The V end was cut by 2 bases, the J end by 1 base, with 5 bases between. This CDR3 has 13 amino acids. Germline values: CDR1 SGHTA, CDR2 FQGNSA. The CDR3: CASSLQGNTEAFF. DNA for the CDR3: TGTGCCAGCAGCTTACAGGGGAACACTGAAGCTTTCTTT.